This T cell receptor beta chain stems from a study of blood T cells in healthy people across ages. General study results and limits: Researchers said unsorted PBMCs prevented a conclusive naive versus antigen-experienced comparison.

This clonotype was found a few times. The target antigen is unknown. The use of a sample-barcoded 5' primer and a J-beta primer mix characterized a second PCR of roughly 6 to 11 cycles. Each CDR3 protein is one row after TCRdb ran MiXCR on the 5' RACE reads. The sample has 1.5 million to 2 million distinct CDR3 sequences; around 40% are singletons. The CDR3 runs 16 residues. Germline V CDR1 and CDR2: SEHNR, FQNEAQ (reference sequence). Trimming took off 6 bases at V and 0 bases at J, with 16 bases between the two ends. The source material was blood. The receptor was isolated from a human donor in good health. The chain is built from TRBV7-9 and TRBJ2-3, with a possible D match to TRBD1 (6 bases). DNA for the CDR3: TGTGCCAGCAGTTCCGGGACATCCCTAAGCACAGATACGCAGTATTTT. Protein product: CASSSGTSLSTDTQYF.